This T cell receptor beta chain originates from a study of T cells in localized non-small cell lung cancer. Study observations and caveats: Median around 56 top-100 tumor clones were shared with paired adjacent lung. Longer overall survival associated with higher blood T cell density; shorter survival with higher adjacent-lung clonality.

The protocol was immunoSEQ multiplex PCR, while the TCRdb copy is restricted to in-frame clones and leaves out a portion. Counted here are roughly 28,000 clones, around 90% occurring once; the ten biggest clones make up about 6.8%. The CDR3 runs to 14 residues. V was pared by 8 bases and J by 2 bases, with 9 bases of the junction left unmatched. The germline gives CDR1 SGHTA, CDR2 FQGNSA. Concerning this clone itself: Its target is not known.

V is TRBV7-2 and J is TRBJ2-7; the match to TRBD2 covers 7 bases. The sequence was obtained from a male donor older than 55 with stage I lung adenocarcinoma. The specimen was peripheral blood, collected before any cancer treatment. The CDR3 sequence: CASSNGGNPYEQYF. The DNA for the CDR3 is TGTGCCAGCTCTAACGGGGGGAACCCCTACGAGCAGTACTTC. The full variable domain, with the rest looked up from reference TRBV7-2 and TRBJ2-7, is GAGVSQSPSNKVTEKGKDVELRCDPISGHTALYWYRQSLGQGLEFLIYFQGNSAPDKSGLPSDRFSAERTGGSVSTLTIQRTQQEDSAVYLCASSNGGNPYEQYFGPGTRLTVT.